This T cell receptor beta chain was captured by sequencing in a study of blood T cell repertoires in COVID-19. Study information: Specimens from acute and convalescent COVID-19 originated in the United States, Italy and Spain. Nucleic acid was either cDNA or gDNA, and it came from T cells, B-cell-depleted T cells, or PBMCs.

In the source study's methods: Amplified reference gene primers provided the basis for estimating nucleated cell counts. Profiling relied on immunoSEQ multiplex PCR, and the TCRdb table lists in-frame clones only, not all of them. That table furnishes V, J and clone size, whereas the DNA furnished D and trimming. In the table there are 300,000 to 400,000 clones, roughly 86% of which are singletons. Enrolment of Seattle patients took place during active infection, and they were followed longitudinally. CDR1 and CDR2 (germline): MNHEY, SVGAGI. The trim removed 1 base at V and 5 bases at J, leaving 3 bases unmatched. There are 14 residues in the CDR3.

The chain is built from TRBV6-5 and TRBJ1-2; 8 nucleotides align to TRBD1. The specimen sequenced was peripheral blood. This TCR came from a woman in her 70s with COVID-19, enrolled during active disease. CDR3 region: CASSYFGQGYGYTF. CDR3 nucleotides: TGTGCCAGCAGTTACTTCGGACAGGGTTATGGCTACACCTTC.